This T cell receptor (beta chain) is drawn from a study of blood T cell repertoires in COVID-19. Looking at the study overall: Acute-phase and convalescent COVID-19 samples originated in the United States, Italy and Spain. PBMCs, B-cell-depleted T cells, or T cells were the source of the cDNA or gDNA that made up the material.

CDR3 length equals 16 residues. Germline-derived CDR1 and CDR2 are MNHEY and SMNVEV (reference sequence). V dropped 3 bases and J dropped 7 bases, with 16 bases sitting between them. This clone was seen a handful of times. Per the original methods: Reference gene primer amplification gave nucleated cell count estimates. Sequencing was performed with immunoSEQ multiplex PCR; in TCRdb, only in-frame clones are kept and a portion is missing. That table furnishes V, J and clone size, whereas the DNA furnished D and trimming. The repertoire includes approximately 170,000 clones, under 80% of them detected once, and around 12% sits in the top ten.

The sequenced material came from peripheral blood. The TCR comes from a woman in her forties or fifties with acute or convalescent COVID-19. This chain joins TRBV27 and TRBJ1-6; D not certain. CDR3 DNA: TGTGCCAGCAGTTTTGGACTCACGAACCCGAATTCACCCCTCCACTTT. It codes for CASSFGLTNPNSPLHF.